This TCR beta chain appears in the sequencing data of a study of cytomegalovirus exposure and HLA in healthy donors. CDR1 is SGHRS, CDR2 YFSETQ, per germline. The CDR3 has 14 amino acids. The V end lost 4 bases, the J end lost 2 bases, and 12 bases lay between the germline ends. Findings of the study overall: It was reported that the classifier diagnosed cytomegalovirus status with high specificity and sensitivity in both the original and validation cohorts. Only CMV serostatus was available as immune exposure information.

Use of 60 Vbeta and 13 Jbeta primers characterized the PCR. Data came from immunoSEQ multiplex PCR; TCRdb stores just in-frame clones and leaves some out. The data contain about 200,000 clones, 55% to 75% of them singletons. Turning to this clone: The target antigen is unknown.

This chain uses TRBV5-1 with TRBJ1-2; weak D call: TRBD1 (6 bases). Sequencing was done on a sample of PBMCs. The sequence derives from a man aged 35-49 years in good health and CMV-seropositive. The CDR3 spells CASSPRTANYGYTF. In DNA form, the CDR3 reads TGCGCCAGCAGCCCCCGGACAGCAAACTATGGCTACACCTTC.